The 9 T cell receptor beta chains reported below all come from one sample, sequenced in a study of T cells in Graves' hyperthyroidism and ophthalmopathy. RNA transcripts gave rise to amplified TCR beta CDR3 regions. The HTBI primer set was used in a first-round RT-PCR of the TCR CDR3. Each CDR3 protein is one row after TCRdb ran MiXCR on the multiplex PCR reads. In the table there are approximately 570,000 distinct CDR3 sequences, roughly 21% of which are singletons. Sequenced sample: blood. The receptors stem from a man aged 35 to 55 with Graves' ophthalmopathy.

The chain couples TRBV20-1 to TRBJ2-7; TRBD2 aligns across 9 bases. The CDR3 length is 13 residues. Germline V gene sequence: CDR1 DFQATT, CDR2 SNEGSKA (reference sequence). In nucleotides, the CDR3 is TGCAGCGCGGCCTCTAGCGGGGTCGACGAGCAGTACTTC. This translates into CSAASSGVDEQYF.

The chain links TRBV7-9 to TRBJ1-2, with D unresolved. Germline V gene lookup returns CDR1 SEHNR and CDR2 FQNEAQ (reference sequence). Trimming removed 9 bases at V and 2 bases at J, with 13 bases between. The CDR3 has 13 amino acids. The CDR3 sequence: CARGGRTNYGYTF. CDR3 sequence (DNA): TGTGCCAGAGGAGGGCGGACCAACTATGGCTACACCTTC.

CDR3: CASSQRGGGLSDTQYF. In nucleotides, the CDR3 is TGTGCCAGCAGCCAGAGAGGGGGAGGGCTTTCAGATACGCAGTATTTT. The gene calls are TRBV9 and TRBJ2-3, with D perhaps matching TRBD2 (7 bases). The V and J ends lost 4 bases and 4 bases respectively, with 19 bases between them. From germline, CDR1 is SGDLS and CDR2 YYNGEE. The CDR3 has 16 amino acids. Drawing the rest from reference TRBV9 and TRBJ2-3, the complete variable domain is DSGVTQTPKHLITATGQRVTLRCSPRSGDLSVYWYQQSLDQGLQFLIQYYNGEERAKGNILERFSAQQFPDLHSELNLSSLELGDSALYFCASSQRGGGLSDTQYFGPGTRLTVL.

The CDR3 sequence: CASLPGGEDPTNEKLFF. The CDR3 DNA is TGTGCCAGTCTTCCGGGTGGGGAAGACCCAACTAATGAAAAACTGTTTTTT. This rearrangement joins TRBV6-4 to TRBJ1-4; D is undetermined. Germline V CDR1 and CDR2: MRHNA, SNTAGT. The V and J ends lost 9 bases and 0 bases respectively, with 20 bases between them. The CDR3 length is 17 residues.

This clonotype was detected many times. The rearrangement joins TRBV12-3 or TRBV12-4 to TRBJ2-1; possibly TRBD1 for D (5 bases). Trimming cost V 0 bases and J 4 bases, with 10 bases left between them. This CDR3 has 15 residues. CDR3 in amino acids: CASSLAQGLYNEQFF. The CDR3 DNA follows: TGTGCCAGCAGTTTAGCCCAGGGTTTGTACAATGAGCAGTTCTTC.

The chain employs TRBV30 and TRBJ1-5, with a weak D call TRBD1 (5 bases). The V gene's germline CDR1 is GTSNPN and CDR2 SVGIG (reference sequence). The CDR3 loop spans 12 amino acids. Between the trimmed V and J ends, which lost 0 bases and 9 bases, there was a span of 9 bases. The CDR3 sequence: CAWSVGDRPQHF. DNA for the CDR3: TGTGCCTGGAGTGTAGGGGATCGGCCCCAGCATTTT. The complete variable domain, with remaining parts taken from reference TRBV30 and TRBJ1-5, reads SQTIHQWPATLVQPVGSPLSLECTVEGTSNPNLYWYRQAAGRGLQLLFYSVGIGQISSEVPQNLSASRPQDRQFILSSKKLLLSDSGFYLCAWSVGDRPQHFGDGTRLSIL.

As concerns this clonotype: Germline and junction disagree at one end, which may indicate a read error. The chain employs TRBV6-1 and TRBJ1-5; D is ambiguous. Germline lookup yields CDR1 MNHNS and CDR2 SASEGT. CDR3 length: 13 residues. The CDR3 DNA reads as TGTGTCAGCCGCAGGACGAGAGGTCAGCCCCAGCATTTT. Its translation is CVSRRTRGQPQHF.

Ten or more counts support this clonotype. This chain connects TRBV7-8 to TRBJ2-1; 8 bases are shared with TRBD2. Germline assignment: CDR1 SGHVS and CDR2 FQNEAQ. The V gene end was trimmed by 4 bases and the J gene end by 3 bases; junction bases not matched to a gene: 8. This CDR3 has 16 amino acids. CDR3 nucleotide sequence: TGTGCCAGCAGCTCCTACTCAGCGGGAGACTACAATGAGCAGTTCTTC. Translating gives CASSSYSAGDYNEQFF.

V gene TRBV20-1 combines with J gene TRBJ2-4; D not resolved. V was pared by 2 bases and J by 0 bases, with 5 bases between. In germline, CDR1 is DFQATT, CDR2 SNEGSKA (reference sequence). The CDR3 is made up of 13 amino acids. The CDR3 DNA reads TGCAGTGCTAGACCAGTAGCCAAAAACATTCAGTACTTC. As protein: CSARPVAKNIQYF.